Each of the 8 T cell receptor beta chains below was sequenced from the same sample in a study of CD8 T cells in Susac syndrome. RNA amounts of about 0.5 to 1 ug underwent reverse transcription with random hexamers. One entry per CDR3 protein results from TCRdb running MiXCR on the immunoSEQ multiplex PCR reads. The sample gives under 200,000 distinct CDR3 sequences, around 96% of which show up once; 0.095% to 0.15% is in the top ten. Sequencing input: CD4+ T cells from PBMCs. The receptors shown here come from a human donor with Susac syndrome.

The gene calls are TRBV28 and TRBJ2-7; D may be TRBD2 (6 bases). The CDR3 covers 15 residues. V lost 4 bases, J lost 3 bases, and 16 bases lay in between. In germline, CDR1 is MDHEN, CDR2 SYDVKM. The CDR3 loop reads CASSSPSGGYYEQYF. The CDR3 nucleotides are TGTGCCAGCAGTTCCCCGAGCGGAGGGTACTACGAGCAGTACTTC.

This chain connects TRBV29-1 to TRBJ1-1; D remains unclear. The CDR3 is 11 amino acids. CDR1 is SQVTM, CDR2 ANQGSEA, per germline. Trimming stripped 2 bases from V and 7 bases from J, with 8 bases between. CDR3 protein: CSVEPTREAFF. As DNA, the CDR3 is TGCAGCGTTGAACCGACTCGTGAAGCTTTCTTT.

V and J are TRBV6-2 or TRBV6-3 and TRBJ2-7, with 8 nucleotides matching TRBD2. V was pared by 5 bases and J by 7 bases, with 13 bases of the junction left unmatched. The length of the CDR3 is 15 residues. Germline V CDR1 and CDR2: MNHEY, SVGEGT. CDR3 bases: TGTGCCAGCAGTCGAGCCGGGACTAGGGTCGGTGAGCAGTACGTC. Protein product: CASSRAGTRVGEQYV.

The rearrangement joins TRBV30 to TRBJ2-3; the match to TRBD2 covers 11 bases. The CDR3 consists of 15 residues. Germline V gives CDR1 GTSNPN, CDR2 SVGIG (reference sequence). Trimming cost V 6 bases and J 6 bases; bases outside gene matches: 11. The CDR3 DNA follows: TGTGCCTGCTACCCCACTAGCGGGAGCGGGGATACGCAGTATTTT. Its protein is CACYPTSGSGDTQYF. Complete variable domain (other parts from reference TRBV30 and TRBJ2-3): SQTIHQWPATLVQPVGSPLSLECTVEGTSNPNLYWYRQAAGRGLQLLFYSVGIGQISSEVPQNLSASRPQDRQFILSSKKLLLSDSGFYLCACYPTSGSGDTQYFGPGTRLTVL.

V and J are TRBV29-1 and TRBJ2-2; the D gene is possibly TRBD2 (5 bases). Trimming left V 6 bases short and J 7 bases short, with 15 bases between. Germline CDR1 and CDR2: SQVTM and ANQGSEA. The CDR3 is made up of 13 amino acids. CDR3 protein: CSVDGMGFGELFF. As DNA, the CDR3 is TGCAGCGTGGACGGGATGGGATTCGGGGAGCTGTTTTTT.

The rearrangement joins TRBV20-1 to TRBJ2-6; the D gene could be TRBD1 or TRBD2 (5 bases each). The CDR3 spans 16 residues. Trimming removed 5 bases at V and 0 bases at J, with 14 bases between. The germline gives CDR1 DFQATT, CDR2 SNEGSKA (reference sequence). As DNA, the CDR3 is TGCAGTGCTCTCCCCGGGGCCTTCTCTGGGGCCAACGTCCTGACTTTC. Residues: CSALPGAFSGANVLTF.

The chain joins TRBV5-6 to TRBJ2-7; 10 positions match TRBD2. The germline V gene encodes CDR1 SGHDT and CDR2 YYEEEE. The V segment lost 1 base and the J segment 6 bases; nucleotides outside the gene matches: 4. The CDR3 is 14 residues long. CDR3: CASSLKLAGSEQYF. The DNA for the CDR3 is TGTGCCAGCAGCTTGAAACTAGCGGGAAGCGAGCAGTACTTC.

The V call is TRBV29-1, the J call TRBJ2-2; a possible D gene is TRBD1 (5 bases). Trimming left V 7 bases short and J 6 bases short, with 15 bases between. This CDR3 comprises 13 residues. In germline, CDR1 is SQVTM, CDR2 ANQGSEA. The CDR3 loop reads CSASREIPGELFF. CDR3 DNA: TGCAGCGCCTCCAGGGAAATCCCCGGGGAGCTGTTTTTT.